Below, 6 T cell receptor beta chains from the same sample are listed, as sequenced in a study of cytomegalovirus exposure and HLA in healthy donors. 60 Vbeta and 13 Jbeta primers were used in PCR. TCRdb keeps only in-frame clones here, not all; method: immunoSEQ multiplex PCR. Of a few hundred thousand clones listed, approximately 80% are singletons. Sequencing was carried out using PBMCs. Receptor source: a man younger than 40 in good health and CMV-seronegative.

The CDR3 region is CASSSLASYEQYF. CDR3 coding DNA: TGTGCCAGCAGCTCACTAGCGAGCTACGAGCAGTACTTC. The chain combines TRBV7-6 with TRBJ2-7; 7 bases are a match to TRBD2. CDR1 and CDR2 from the germline V gene are SGHVS and FNYEAQ. The CDR3 loop spans 13 amino acids. V lost 4 bases and J lost 3; bases outside the gene matches: 3. The full variable domain, completed using reference TRBV7-6 and TRBJ2-7, is GAGVSQSPRYKVTKRGQDVALRCDPISGHVSLYWYRQALGQGPEFLTYFNYEAQQDKSGLPNDRFSAERPEGSISTLTIQRTEQRDSAMYRCASSSLASYEQYFGPGTRLTVT.

The table lists this clone with a few counts. This chain connects TRBV27 to TRBJ2-3, with D tentatively TRBD2 (7 bases). Trimming shortened V by 1 base and J by 0 bases, and 20 bases separated the two germline ends. CDR1 and CDR2 from the germline V gene are MNHEY and SMNVEV (reference sequence). The CDR3 totals 19 residues. Written as DNA, the CDR3 is TGTGCCAGCAGTTTATATCCCCCGTGGGGGGGCCAAAGCACAGATACGCAGTATTTT. This gives the protein CASSLYPPWGGQSTDTQYF.

This chain joins TRBV14 and TRBJ2-5, with D perhaps matching TRBD1 (8 bases). CDR3 size: 16 residues. The V gene lost 6 bases and the J gene lost 4 bases, with 21 bases spanning the gap. Germline V gives CDR1 SGHDN, CDR2 FVKESK. The CDR3 DNA is TGTGCCAGCAGGGTACCAGGACAGGGAGGGTTAGAGACCCAGTACTTC. Amino acid sequence: CASRVPGQGGLETQYF.

This rearrangement joins TRBV4-1 to TRBJ1-4, with TRBD1 matching 8 bases. The length of the CDR3 is 16 residues. Trimming took 4 bases from V and 8 from J; bases not matched to a gene: 12. The germline V gene has CDR1 MGHRA and CDR2 YSYEKL. The CDR3: CASSPLGQGGGEKLFF. The CDR3 nucleotides are TGCGCCAGCAGCCCCTTAGGACAGGGAGGGGGGGAAAAACTGTTTTTT.

J is TRBJ1-2 and V is TRBV28; no firm D call. The V gene's germline CDR1 is MDHEN and CDR2 SYDVKM. The V end was cut by 7 bases, the J end by 2 bases, with 11 bases between. The CDR3 has 13 residues. Written as DNA, the CDR3 is TGTGCCAGCAAGTTAAACGGGAACTATGGCTACACCTTC. Translated: CASKLNGNYGYTF.

The chain links TRBV27 to TRBJ1-5; no clear D. V lost 2 bases to trimming and J lost 2 bases, with 10 bases between them. This CDR3 spans 15 amino acids. CDR1 is MNHEY and CDR2 is SMNVEV in the germline V gene (reference sequence). This CDR3 reads CASSLTRVGNQPQHF. CDR3 nucleotides: TGTGCCAGCAGTTTAACGAGGGTTGGCAATCAGCCCCAGCATTTT.